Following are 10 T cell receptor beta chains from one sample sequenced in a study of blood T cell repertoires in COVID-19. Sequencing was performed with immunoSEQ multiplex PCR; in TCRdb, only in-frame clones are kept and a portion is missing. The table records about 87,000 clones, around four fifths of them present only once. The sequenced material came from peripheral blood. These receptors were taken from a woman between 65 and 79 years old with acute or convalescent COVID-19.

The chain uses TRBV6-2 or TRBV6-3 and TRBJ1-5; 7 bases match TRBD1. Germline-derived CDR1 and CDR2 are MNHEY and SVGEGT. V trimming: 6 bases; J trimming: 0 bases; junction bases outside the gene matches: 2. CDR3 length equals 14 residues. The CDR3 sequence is CASSRTGSNQPQHF. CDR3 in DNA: TGTGCCAGCAGCAGGACAGGTAGCAATCAGCCCCAGCATTTT.

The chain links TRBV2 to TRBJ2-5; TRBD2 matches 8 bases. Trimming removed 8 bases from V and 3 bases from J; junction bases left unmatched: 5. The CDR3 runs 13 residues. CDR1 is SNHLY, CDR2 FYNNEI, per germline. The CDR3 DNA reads TGTGCCAGCGCACGAGCGGGGGAAGAGACCCAGTACTTC. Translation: CASARAGEETQYF.

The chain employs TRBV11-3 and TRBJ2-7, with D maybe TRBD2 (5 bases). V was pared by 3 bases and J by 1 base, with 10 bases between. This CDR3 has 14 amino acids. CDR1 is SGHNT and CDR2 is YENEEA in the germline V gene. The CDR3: CASSFSTGSYEQYF. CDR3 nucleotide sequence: TGTGCCAGCAGCTTTTCGACGGGATCCTACGAGCAGTACTTC.

In nucleotides, the CDR3 is TGTGCCAGTAGTATGAGGGAAGCTAAGTCTCAAGAGACCCAGTACTTC. Translating it yields CASSMREAKSQETQYF. The chain carries TRBV19 and TRBJ2-5; weak D call: TRBD2 (5 bases). The CDR3 is 16 residues long. Per the germline V gene, CDR1 is LNHDA and CDR2 is SQIVND (reference sequence). V was cut by 3 bases and J by 2 bases, with 16 bases left in between.

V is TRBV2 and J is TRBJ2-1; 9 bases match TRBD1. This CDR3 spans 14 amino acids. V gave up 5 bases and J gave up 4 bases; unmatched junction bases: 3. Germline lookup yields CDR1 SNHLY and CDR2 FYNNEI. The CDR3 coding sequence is TGTGCCAGCAGTTCCGGACAGGGGTACAATGAGCAGTTCTTC. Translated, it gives CASSSGQGYNEQFF. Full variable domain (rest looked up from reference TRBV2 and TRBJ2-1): EPEVTQTPSHQVTQMGQEVILRCVPISNHLYFYWYRQILGQKVEFLVSFYNNEISEKSEIFDDQFSVERPDGSNFTLKIRSTKLEDSAMYFCASSSGQGYNEQFFGPGTRLTVL.

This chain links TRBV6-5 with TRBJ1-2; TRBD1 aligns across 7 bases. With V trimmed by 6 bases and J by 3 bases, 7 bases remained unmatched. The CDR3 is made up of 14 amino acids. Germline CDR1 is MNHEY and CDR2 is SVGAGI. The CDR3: CASRKGARDYGYTF. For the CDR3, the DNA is TGTGCCAGCAGGAAGGGGGCGCGGGACTATGGCTACACCTTC.

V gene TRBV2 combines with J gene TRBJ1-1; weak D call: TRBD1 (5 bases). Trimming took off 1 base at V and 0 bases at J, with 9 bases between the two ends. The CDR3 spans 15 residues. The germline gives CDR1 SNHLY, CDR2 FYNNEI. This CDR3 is CASSEDQGMNTEAFF. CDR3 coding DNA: TGTGCCAGCAGTGAAGATCAGGGCATGAACACTGAAGCTTTCTTT.

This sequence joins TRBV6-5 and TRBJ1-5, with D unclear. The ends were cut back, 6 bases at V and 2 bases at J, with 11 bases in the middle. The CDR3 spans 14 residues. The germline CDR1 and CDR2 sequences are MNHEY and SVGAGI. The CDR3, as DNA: TGTGCCAGCAGCCCGGTGTTAGGCAATCAGCCCCAGCATTTT. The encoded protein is CASSPVLGNQPQHF.

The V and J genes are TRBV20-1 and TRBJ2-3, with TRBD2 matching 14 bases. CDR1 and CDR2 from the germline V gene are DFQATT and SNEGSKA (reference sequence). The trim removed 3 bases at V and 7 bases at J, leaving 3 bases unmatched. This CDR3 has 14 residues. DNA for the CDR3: TGCAGTGCTAGTGGACTAGCGGGGGGAAATACGCAGTATTTT. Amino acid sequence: CSASGLAGGNTQYF.

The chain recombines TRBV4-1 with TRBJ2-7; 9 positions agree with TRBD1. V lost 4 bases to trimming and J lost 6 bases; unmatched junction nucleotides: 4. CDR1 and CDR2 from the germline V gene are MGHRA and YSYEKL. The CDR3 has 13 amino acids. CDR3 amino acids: CASSPRDRAEQYF. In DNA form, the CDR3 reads TGCGCCAGCAGCCCCCGGGACAGGGCCGAGCAGTACTTC.